This TCR beta chain was retrieved from a study of cytomegalovirus exposure and HLA in healthy donors. Study summary: For the approximately 360 genotyped donors, 81% fell within the Caucasian-associated ancestry cluster.

Primers for the PCR totalled 60 Vbeta and 13 Jbeta. TCRdb's copy holds only in-frame clones and misses some; the assay was immunoSEQ multiplex PCR. The sample yields about 110,000 clones, around 70% seen once. Healthy donors of bone marrow made up the group. This clone was seen a single time. The CDR3 runs to 15 residues. Germline V lookup: CDR1 SGDLS, CDR2 YYNGEE. With 0 bases removed from V and 1 base from J, the gap between germline ends came to 10 bases. The sequenced sample was PBMCs. The clonotype comes from a man in his thirties or forties in good health and CMV-seronegative. The V and J genes are TRBV9 and TRBJ1-1; D is unresolved. The DNA for the CDR3 is TGTGCCAGCAGCGTAGCTGGCCAGAAGAACACTGAAGCTTTCTTT. Its protein is CASSVAGQKNTEAFF.